A selection of T cell receptor beta chains follows, all from one sample in a study of PD-1 blockade in mismatch repair-deficient tumors. Data came from immunoSEQ multiplex PCR; TCRdb stores just in-frame clones and leaves some out. The sample carries 60,000 to 70,000 clones, about nine tenths recorded once. This specimen was peripheral blood, taken 52 weeks after starting pembrolizumab. Receptors originate from an adult with mismatch repair-deficient cancer. Each CDR3 is given with its conserved first and last residue. A D gene is named only where the DNA matches it firmly. Size tells how often a clone was seen (once, few, many) or the class of an expanded clone, and some rows leave it out.

clone_size	j_call	d_call	v_call	cdr3_aa	cdr3_nt
once	TRBJ2-3	TRBD1	TRBV10-1	CASSPDRGPDTQYF	TGCGCCAGCAGCCCAGACAGGGGCCCAGATACGCAGTATTTT
-	TRBJ2-5	TRBD1	TRBV14	CASSQDRGLGEYQETQYF	TGTGCCAGCAGCCAAGATAGGGGGCTGGGGGAGTACCAAGAGACCCAGTACTTC
once	TRBJ1-5	-	TRBV6-6	CASSLLSGNQPQHF	TGTGCCAGCAGTCTTCTCTCCGGCAATCAGCCCCAGCATTTT
-	TRBJ2-7	TRBD2	TRBV29-1	CSALSGGVYEQYF	TGCAGCGCCTTATCGGGAGGGGTCTACGAGCAGTACTTC
-	TRBJ2-5	TRBD2	TRBV27	CASSIAGGVETQYF	TGTGCCAGCAGTATAGCGGGAGGGGTAGAGACCCAGTACTTC
-	TRBJ2-7	-	TRBV27	CASSDSRVLSYEQYF	TGTGCCAGCAGTGACTCGAGAGTTCTCTCCTACGAGCAGTACTTC
-	TRBJ2-5	-	TRBV2	CASSDPGQQETQYF	TGTGCCAGCAGTGACCCAGGACAGCAAGAGACCCAGTACTTC
-	TRBJ2-3	-	TRBV9	CASSHENRDGTDTQYF	TGTGCCAGCAGCCATGAAAACAGGGATGGCACAGATACGCAGTATTTT
once	TRBJ2-2	-	TRBV2	CASSVRRRAIANTGELFF	TGTGCCAGCAGCGTCAGACGACGCGCAATCGCGAACACCGGGGAGCTGTTTTTT
-	TRBJ1-1	-	TRBV7-2	CASSLESLRTEAFF	TGTGCCAGCAGCTTAGAGTCTTTAAGGACGGAAGCTTTCTTT
-	TRBJ2-5	-	TRBV7-8	CASSSPTRGQETQYF	TGTGCCAGCAGCTCACCGACTAGGGGGCAAGAGACCCAGTACTTC
-	TRBJ2-5	-	TRBV11-3	CASSFNGRREETQYF	TGTGCCAGCAGCTTTAACGGTCGGAGGGAAGAGACCCAGTACTTC
-	TRBJ2-1	TRBD2	TRBV6-5	CASSYAAGGSYNEQFF	TGTGCCAGCAGTTATGCGGCGGGAGGTTCCTACAATGAGCAGTTCTTC
-	TRBJ2-1	TRBD2	TRBV27	CASSLTPRSSGRGHEQFF	TGTGCCAGCAGTTTAACCCCGAGGTCTAGCGGGAGGGGGCATGAGCAGTTCTTC
-	TRBJ2-5	-	TRBV2	CASSEEVRRKTQYF	TGTGCCAGCAGTGAAGAAGTCAGGAGGAAGACCCAGTACTTC
-	TRBJ1-5	-	TRBV28	CASSFAISVHQPQHF	TGTGCCAGCAGTTTCGCCATATCGGTCCATCAGCCCCAGCATTTT
-	TRBJ1-2	-	TRBV4-2	CASSQGGHRYGYTF	TGTGCCAGCAGCCAAGGAGGACATCGCTATGGCTACACCTTC
-	TRBJ2-1	-	TRBV27	CASSLLVAGLYNEQFF	TGTGCCAGCAGTTTATTAGTAGCAGGACTTTACAATGAGCAGTTCTTC
-	TRBJ2-5	-	TRBV6-8	CASMVGRETQYF	TGTGCCAGCATGGTGGGCCGGGAGACCCAGTACTTC
-	TRBJ2-1	-	TRBV11-2	CASGTANEQFF	TGTGCCAGCGGGACCGCCAATGAGCAGTTCTTC
-	TRBJ2-2	-	TRBV28	CASRPGMSGELFF	TGTGCCAGCAGGCCGGGGATGTCCGGGGAGCTGTTTTTT
-	TRBJ2-7	TRBD2	TRBV7-2	CASSSLGSTSGPSYEQYF	TGTGCCAGCAGTTCACTAGGATCAACTAGCGGGCCATCTTACGAGCAGTACTTC
-	TRBJ1-3	-	TRBV12-5	CASGLGNTIYF	TGTGCTAGTGGTCTGGGGAACACCATATATTTT
-	TRBJ1-5	TRBD1	TRBV19	CASSGTGVFNQPQHF	TGTGCCAGTAGTGGGACAGGGGTCTTCAATCAGCCCCAGCATTTT
-	TRBJ2-2	-	TRBV5-6	CASSYFTGELFF	TGTGCCAGCAGTTACTTCACCGGGGAGCTGTTTTTT
-	TRBJ1-5	-	TRBV5-6	CASSWGHGGNQPQHF	TGTGCCAGCAGCTGGGGACACGGGGGCAATCAGCCCCAGCATTTT
-	TRBJ2-7	TRBD2	TRBV11-2	CASSLVAGGPGREQYF	TGTGCCAGCAGCTTAGTTGCGGGAGGGCCCGGACGCGAGCAGTACTTC
few	TRBJ2-7	-	TRBV29-1	CSVKQGMYEQYF	TGCAGCGTTAAACAGGGAATGTACGAGCAGTACTTC
once	TRBJ2-5	-	TRBV9	CASSPRLEETQYF	TGTGCCAGCAGCCCAAGACTAGAAGAGACCCAGTACTTC
-	TRBJ2-2	TRBD2	TRBV10-3	CAISTSGGGGELFF	TGTGCCATCAGTACTAGCGGGGGTGGCGGGGAGCTGTTTTTT
-	TRBJ2-3	TRBD2	TRBV27	CASSFAFSGKDTQYF	TGTGCCAGCAGTTTTGCCTTTAGCGGGAAAGATACGCAGTATTTT
-	TRBJ2-2	-	TRBV4-3	CASSQDTTALNTGELFF	TGCGCCAGCAGCCAAGATACGACAGCGTTGAACACCGGGGAGCTGTTTTTT